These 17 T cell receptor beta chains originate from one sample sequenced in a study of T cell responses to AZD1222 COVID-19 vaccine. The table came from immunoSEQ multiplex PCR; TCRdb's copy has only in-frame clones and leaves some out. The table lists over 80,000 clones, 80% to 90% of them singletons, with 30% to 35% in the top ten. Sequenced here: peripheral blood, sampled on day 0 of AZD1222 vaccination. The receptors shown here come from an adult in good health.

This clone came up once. CDR3 DNA sequence: TGTGCCAGCAGCGGCCGGGACAGGAGGGATTCACCCCTCCACTTT. It encodes CASSGRDRRDSPLHF. This rearrangement joins TRBV11-3 to TRBJ1-6, with 8 positions matching TRBD1. The CDR3 is 15 residues long. The germline CDR1 and CDR2 sequences are SGHNT and YENEEA. The V and J ends lost 5 bases and 8 bases, in that order; junction bases with no gene match: 8.

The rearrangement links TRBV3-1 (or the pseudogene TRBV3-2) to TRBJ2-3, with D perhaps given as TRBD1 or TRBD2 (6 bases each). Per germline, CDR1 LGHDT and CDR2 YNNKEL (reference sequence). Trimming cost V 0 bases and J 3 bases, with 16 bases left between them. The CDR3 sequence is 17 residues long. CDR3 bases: TGTGCCAGCAGCCAAGATGTAATTCTAGGGGGGACAGATACGCAGTATTTT. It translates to CASSQDVILGGTDTQYF.

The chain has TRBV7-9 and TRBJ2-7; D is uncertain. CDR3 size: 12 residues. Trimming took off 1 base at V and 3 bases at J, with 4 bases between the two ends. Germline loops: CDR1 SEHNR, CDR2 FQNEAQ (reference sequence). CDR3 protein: CASSLVDYEQYF. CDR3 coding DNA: TGTGCCAGCAGCTTAGTCGACTACGAGCAGTACTTC.

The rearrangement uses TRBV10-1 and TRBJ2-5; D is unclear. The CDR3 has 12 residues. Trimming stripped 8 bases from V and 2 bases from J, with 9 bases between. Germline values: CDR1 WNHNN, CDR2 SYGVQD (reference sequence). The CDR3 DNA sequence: TGCGCCAGCCGGCAGCGTCAAGAGACCCAGTACTTC. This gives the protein CASRQRQETQYF.

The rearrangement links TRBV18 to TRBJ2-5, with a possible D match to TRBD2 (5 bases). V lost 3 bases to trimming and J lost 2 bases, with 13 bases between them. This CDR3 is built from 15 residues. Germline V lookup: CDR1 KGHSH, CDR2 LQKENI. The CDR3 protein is CASSPTIGRQETQYF. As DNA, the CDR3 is TGTGCCAGCTCACCGACTATAGGCAGGCAAGAGACCCAGTACTTC.

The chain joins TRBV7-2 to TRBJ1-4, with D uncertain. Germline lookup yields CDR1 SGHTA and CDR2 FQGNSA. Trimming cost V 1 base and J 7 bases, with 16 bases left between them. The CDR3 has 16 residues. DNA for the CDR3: TGTGCCAGCAGCTTAGGGAGGTTGCCGGAGAGTGAAAAACTGTTTTTT. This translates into CASSLGRLPESEKLFF. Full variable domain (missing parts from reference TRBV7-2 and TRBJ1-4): GAGVSQSPSNKVTEKGKDVELRCDPISGHTALYWYRQSLGQGLEFLIYFQGNSAPDKSGLPSDRFSAERTGGSVSTLTIQRTQQEDSAVYLCASSLGRLPESEKLFFGSGTQLSVL.

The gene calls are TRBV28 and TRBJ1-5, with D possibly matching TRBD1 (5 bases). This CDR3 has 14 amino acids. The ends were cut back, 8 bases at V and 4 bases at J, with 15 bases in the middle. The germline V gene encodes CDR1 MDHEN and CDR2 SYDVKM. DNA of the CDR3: TGTGCCAGCTCACCTCGGACAAATAATCAGCCCCAGCATTTT. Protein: CASSPRTNNQPQHF.

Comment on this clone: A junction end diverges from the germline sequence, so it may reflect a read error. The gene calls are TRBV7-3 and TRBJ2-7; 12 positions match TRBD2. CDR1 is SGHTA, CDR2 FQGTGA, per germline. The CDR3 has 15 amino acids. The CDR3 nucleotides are TGTGCCAGCAGCCTAACTAGCGGGAGGACGTACGAGCAGTACTTC. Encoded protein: CASSLTSGRTYEQYF.

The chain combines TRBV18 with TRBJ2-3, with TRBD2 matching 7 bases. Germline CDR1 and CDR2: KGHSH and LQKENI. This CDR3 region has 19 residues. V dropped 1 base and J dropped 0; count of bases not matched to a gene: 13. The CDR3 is CASSPLNLAGVISTDTQYF. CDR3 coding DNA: TGTGCCAGCTCACCACTCAATCTGGCGGGAGTGATAAGCACAGATACGCAGTATTTT.

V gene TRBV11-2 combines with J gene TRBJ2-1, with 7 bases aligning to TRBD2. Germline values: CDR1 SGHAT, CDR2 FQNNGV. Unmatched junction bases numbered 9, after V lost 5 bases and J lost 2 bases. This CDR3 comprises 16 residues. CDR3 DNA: TGTGCCAGCAGCACGCCTCTAGCGGACACCTACAATGAGCAGTTCTTC. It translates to CASSTPLADTYNEQFF.

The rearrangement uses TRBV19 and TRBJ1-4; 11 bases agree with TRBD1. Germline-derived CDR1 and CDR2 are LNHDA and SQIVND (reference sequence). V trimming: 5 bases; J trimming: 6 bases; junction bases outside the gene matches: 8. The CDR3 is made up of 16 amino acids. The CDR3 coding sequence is TGTGCCAGTAGTCAAGGACAGGGGGCGAGGGATGAAAAACTGTTTTTT. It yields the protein CASSQGQGARDEKLFF.

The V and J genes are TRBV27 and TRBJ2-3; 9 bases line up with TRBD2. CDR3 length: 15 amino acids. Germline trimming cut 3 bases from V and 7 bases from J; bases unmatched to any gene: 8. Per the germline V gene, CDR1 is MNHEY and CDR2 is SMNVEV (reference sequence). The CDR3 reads CASSFGGLAANTQYF. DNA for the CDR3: TGTGCCAGCAGTTTTGGGGGACTAGCAGCAAATACGCAGTATTTT.

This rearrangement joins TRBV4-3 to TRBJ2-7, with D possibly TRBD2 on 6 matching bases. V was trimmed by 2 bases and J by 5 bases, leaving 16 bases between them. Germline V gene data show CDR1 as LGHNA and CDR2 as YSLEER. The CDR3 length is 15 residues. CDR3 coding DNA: TGCGCCAGCAGCCAAACGGGAGACCTGGATGACGAGCAGTACTTC. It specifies CASSQTGDLDDEQYF.

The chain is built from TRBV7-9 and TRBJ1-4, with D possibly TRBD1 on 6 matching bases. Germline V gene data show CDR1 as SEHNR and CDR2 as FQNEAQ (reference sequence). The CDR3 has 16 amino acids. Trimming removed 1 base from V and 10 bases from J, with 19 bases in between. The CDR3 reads CASSLGMGPRGGKLFF. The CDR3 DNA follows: TGTGCCAGCAGCTTAGGGATGGGACCCCGAGGGGGAAAACTGTTTTTT.

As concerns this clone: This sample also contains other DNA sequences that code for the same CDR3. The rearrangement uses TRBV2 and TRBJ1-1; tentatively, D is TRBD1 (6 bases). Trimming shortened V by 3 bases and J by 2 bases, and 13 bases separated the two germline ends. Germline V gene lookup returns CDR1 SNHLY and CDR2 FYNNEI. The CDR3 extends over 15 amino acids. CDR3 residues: CASSELRGANTEAFF. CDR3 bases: TGTGCCAGCAGTGAGCTGCGGGGGGCAAACACTGAAGCTTTCTTT.

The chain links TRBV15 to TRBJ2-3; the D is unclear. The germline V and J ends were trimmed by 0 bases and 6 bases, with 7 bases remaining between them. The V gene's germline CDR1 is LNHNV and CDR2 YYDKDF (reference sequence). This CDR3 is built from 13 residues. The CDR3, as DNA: TGTGCCACCAGCAGAGACCCCAGGGATACGCAGTATTTT. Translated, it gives CATSRDPRDTQYF.

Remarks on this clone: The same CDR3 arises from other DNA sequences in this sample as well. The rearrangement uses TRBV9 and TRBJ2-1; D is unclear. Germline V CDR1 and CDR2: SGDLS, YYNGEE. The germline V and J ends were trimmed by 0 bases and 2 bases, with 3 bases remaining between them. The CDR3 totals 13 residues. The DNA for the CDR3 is TGTGCCAGCAGCGTAGGAGCCTACAATGAGCAGTTCTTC. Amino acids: CASSVGAYNEQFF. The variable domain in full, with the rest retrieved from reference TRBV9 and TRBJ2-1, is DSGVTQTPKHLITATGQRVTLRCSPRSGDLSVYWYQQSLDQGLQFLIQYYNGEERAKGNILERFSAQQFPDLHSELNLSSLELGDSALYFCASSVGAYNEQFFGPGTRLTVL.